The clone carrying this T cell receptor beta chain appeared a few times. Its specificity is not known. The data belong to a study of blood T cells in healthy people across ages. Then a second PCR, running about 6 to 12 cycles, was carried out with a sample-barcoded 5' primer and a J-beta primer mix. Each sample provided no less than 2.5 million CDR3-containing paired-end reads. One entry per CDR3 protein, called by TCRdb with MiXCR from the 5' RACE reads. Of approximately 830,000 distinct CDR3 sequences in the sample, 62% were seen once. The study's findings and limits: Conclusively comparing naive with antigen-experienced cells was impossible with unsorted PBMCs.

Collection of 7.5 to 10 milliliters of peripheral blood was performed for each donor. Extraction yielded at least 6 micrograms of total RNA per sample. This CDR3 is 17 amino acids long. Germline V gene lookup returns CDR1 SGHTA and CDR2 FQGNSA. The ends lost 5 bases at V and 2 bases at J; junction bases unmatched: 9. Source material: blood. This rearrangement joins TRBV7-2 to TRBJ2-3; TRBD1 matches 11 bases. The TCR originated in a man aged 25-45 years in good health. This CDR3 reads CASSTRDRGEHTDTQYF. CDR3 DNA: TGTGCCAGCAGCACAAGGGACAGGGGGGAACACACAGATACGCAGTATTTT.